Included here is one TCR beta chain sequence, with context. The sample comes from a study of blood T cell repertoires in COVID-19. Study-wide context: Sites across the United States, Italy and Spain contributed samples from acute and convalescent COVID-19. Nucleic acid was either cDNA or gDNA, and it came from T cells, B-cell-depleted T cells, or PBMCs.

Methods used by the authors: Nucleated cell counts were estimated from reference gene primer amplification. Sequenced by immunoSEQ multiplex PCR; TCRdb stores in-frame clones only, minus some. That table gives V, J and clone size, and the DNA gave D and trimming. Here the sample spans 150,000 to 200,000 clones, 83% being singletons. The CDR3 has 15 amino acids. V dropped 5 bases and J dropped 1; count of bases not matched to a gene: 3. Per the germline V gene, CDR1 is SGHRS and CDR2 is YFSETQ. The clonotype comes from a human donor in a cohort sampled during active COVID-19. Sequencing was performed on peripheral blood. The rearrangement uses TRBV5-1 and TRBJ1-1; TRBD1 matches 12 bases. The CDR3 sequence: CASSRDRGPNTEAFF. Here the CDR3 DNA reads TGCGCCAGCAGTCGGGACAGGGGGCCGAACACTGAAGCTTTCTTT.